This T cell receptor beta chain was captured in a study of regulatory and conventional T cells in RAG deficiency. Study findings and constraints: Omenn CD25-high CD127-low cells may be activated cells, not true Tregs. Patient subsets had shorter CDR3s; Omenn Treg-Tconv overlap exceeded 85%. RAG-deficient patients showed markedly lower Shannon entropy and higher Simpson indices than control T-cell subsets.

With 1 base removed from V and 0 bases from J, the gap between germline ends came to 9 bases. CDR1 MGHRA and CDR2 YSYEKL come from the germline V gene. CDR3 size: 16 residues. The assay was immunoSEQ multiplex PCR, and TCRdb's table has in-frame clones only and misses some. The sample has roughly 45,000 clones; approximately 90% are singletons. Turning to this clone: Its antigen is not identified.

Blood CD4+ CD25-low CD127-high conventional T cells supplied the genomic DNA template. These data also formed part of another study, on regulatory T cells. That investigation notes: Primers: 52 TRBV forward and 13 TRBJ reverse. Regulatory T cells showed the strongest V-J pair restriction and V/J gene skewing among patient repertoires.

The sequencing input was CD4+ effector T cells sorted from blood. The clonotype comes from a human donor in good health. V and J are TRBV4-1 and TRBJ1-4, with D perhaps matching TRBD1 (5 bases). The CDR3: CASSQGGTPTNEKLFF. As DNA, the CDR3 is TGCGCCAGCAGCCAAGGGGGGACCCCAACTAATGAAAAACTGTTTTTT.